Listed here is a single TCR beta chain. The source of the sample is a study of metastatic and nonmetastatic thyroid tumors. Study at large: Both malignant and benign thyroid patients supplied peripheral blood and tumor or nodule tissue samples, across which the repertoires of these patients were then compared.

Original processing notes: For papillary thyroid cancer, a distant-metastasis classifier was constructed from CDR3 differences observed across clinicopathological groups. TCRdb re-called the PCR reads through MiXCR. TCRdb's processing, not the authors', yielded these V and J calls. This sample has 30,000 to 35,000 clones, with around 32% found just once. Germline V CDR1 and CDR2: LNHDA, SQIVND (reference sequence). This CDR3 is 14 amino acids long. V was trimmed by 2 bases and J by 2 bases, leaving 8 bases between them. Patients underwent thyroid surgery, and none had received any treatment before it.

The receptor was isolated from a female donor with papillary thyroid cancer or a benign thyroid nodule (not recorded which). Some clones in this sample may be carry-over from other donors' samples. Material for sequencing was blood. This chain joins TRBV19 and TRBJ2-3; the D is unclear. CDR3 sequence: CASSIYGLTDTQYF. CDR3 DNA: TGTGCCAGTAGTATATACGGCCTCACAGATACGCAGTATTTT.